This passage covers 20 T cell receptor beta chains from one sample sequenced in a study of Graves' ophthalmopathy and Graves' hyperthyroidism. Beta-chain TCR CDR3 regions were amplified from RNA transcripts. HTBI primers were used in a first-round RT-PCR, which preceded a second-round multiplex PCR. TCRdb re-called the multiplex PCR reads with MiXCR, one entry per CDR3 protein. Of around 400,000 distinct CDR3 sequences in the sample, under 25% were seen once. The sequenced material came from peripheral blood. These receptors were obtained from a woman aged 18-29 years with stable Graves' hyperthyroidism.

This clonotype was seen at least ten times. This sequence joins TRBV5-1 and TRBJ1-1; tentatively, D is TRBD1 (5 bases). Germline CDR1 SGHRS, CDR2 YFSETQ. V was cut by 0 bases and J by 10 bases, with 10 bases left in between. CDR3 length: 12 residues. The CDR3 loop reads CASSLEGDGAFF. CDR3 nucleotides: TGCGCCAGCAGCTTGGAAGGGGATGGAGCTTTCTTT.

This clonotype was counted many times. The chain employs TRBV6-5 and TRBJ2-5; 13 nucleotides line up with TRBD2. Germline V gene data show CDR1 as MNHEY and CDR2 as SVGAGI. Germline trimming cut 5 bases from V and 3 bases from J; bases unmatched to any gene: 9. The CDR3 has 17 residues. Here the CDR3 DNA reads TGTGCCAGCAGTAGACTAGGACTAGCGGGAGTAGAAGAGACCCAGTACTTC. Its protein is CASSRLGLAGVEETQYF.

The chain employs TRBV7-8 and TRBJ1-2; D may be TRBD1 (6 bases). The V gene's germline CDR1 is SGHVS and CDR2 FQNEAQ. The V end was cut by 5 bases, the J end by 3 bases, with 16 bases between. This CDR3 contains 15 residues. CDR3 loop: CASSLTGRRDYGYTF. The CDR3 bases are TGTGCCAGCAGCCTTACAGGGAGGAGGGACTATGGCTACACCTTC.

This clonotype was recorded many times. V gene TRBV19 combines with J gene TRBJ2-5; weak D call: TRBD2 (6 bases). From germline, CDR1 is LNHDA and CDR2 SQIVND (reference sequence). The CDR3 is made up of 15 amino acids. V was shortened by 0 bases and J by 5 bases, with 13 bases between the two germline ends. CDR3 sequence: CASSIDRGNAETQYF. The CDR3 DNA reads TGTGCCAGTAGTATAGATCGGGGGAACGCGGAGACCCAGTACTTC.

This clonotype was recorded at least ten times. This chain joins TRBV7-9 and TRBJ1-2; D gene uncertain. This CDR3 region has 15 residues. Deletions cut 1 base from V and 4 bases from J, with 13 bases between. Germline V lookup: CDR1 SEHNR, CDR2 FQNEAQ (reference sequence). The CDR3: CASSLGWDFSYGYTF. DNA of the CDR3: TGTGCCAGCAGCTTAGGATGGGATTTCAGCTATGGCTACACCTTC.

CDR3 coding DNA: TGTGCCAGCAGTGCCCCCGGGGTCACCTACGAGCAGTACTTC. It translates to CASSAPGVTYEQYF. This sequence joins TRBV6-1 and TRBJ2-7, with a tentative D call TRBD2 (5 bases). The CDR3 has 14 residues. V was cut by 4 bases and J by 2 bases, with 12 bases left in between. In germline, CDR1 is MNHNS, CDR2 SASEGT.

In regard to this clonotype: A read error may be the cause here, since a much bigger clone is one base away. The gene calls are TRBV19 and TRBJ1-1; 7 bases fit TRBD1. The length of the CDR3 is 13 residues. CDR1 and CDR2 from the germline V gene are LNHDA and SQIVND (reference sequence). CDR3 loop: CASRWDRYTEACF. The CDR3, as DNA: TGTGCCAGTAGATGGGACAGATACACTGAAGCTTGCTTT.

This clonotype was observed many times. The V gene is TRBV29-1, the J gene TRBJ1-1, with D perhaps TRBD1 (6 bases). CDR1 SQVTM and CDR2 ANQGSEA come from the germline V gene. This CDR3 region has 13 residues. The ends were cut back, 7 bases at V and 5 bases at J, with 17 bases in the middle. CDR3 in amino acids: CSAADRIMTEAFF. The CDR3 bases are TGCAGCGCCGCGGACAGAATTATGACTGAAGCTTTCTTT.

This clonotype was observed at least ten times. V is TRBV2 and J is TRBJ1-2, with TRBD1 as a possible D gene (5 bases). The CDR3 has 12 residues. Deletions cut 4 bases from V and 6 bases from J, with 9 bases between. CDR1 SNHLY and CDR2 FYNNEI come from the germline V gene. This CDR3 is CASSAGFDGYTF. The CDR3 DNA reads as TGTGCCAGCAGTGCAGGGTTTGATGGCTACACCTTC.

This clonotype has ten or more counts. The chain couples TRBV7-9 to TRBJ2-2, with D possibly TRBD2 on 6 matching bases. In germline, CDR1 is SEHNR, CDR2 FQNEAQ (reference sequence). Deletions cut 5 bases from V and 3 bases from J, with 13 bases between. CDR3 length: 15 amino acids. The DNA of the CDR3 is TGTGCCAGCAGCCGGGGGATAACTTACACCGGGGAGCTGTTTTTT. Translating it yields CASSRGITYTGELFF.

This clonotype occurred many times. The chain joins TRBV2 to TRBJ2-1; the match to TRBD1 covers 9 bases. CDR1 and CDR2 (germline): SNHLY, FYNNEI. This CDR3 has 14 amino acids. J lost 8 bases, V lost 7 bases, and 9 bases had no gene match. CDR3 region: CASTSGQGIDEQFF. For the CDR3, the DNA is TGTGCCAGCACCTCCGGACAGGGGATCGATGAGCAGTTCTTC.

This clonotype was recorded many times. An end of the junction does not agree with germline; a read error may underlie this. This rearrangement joins TRBV30 to TRBJ2-7; 9 bases fit TRBD2. CDR3 size: 16 residues. CDR1 and CDR2 (germline): GTSNPN, SVGIG (reference sequence). The CDR3 loop reads CAWSSGAGGPVDEQYF. The CDR3 coding sequence is TGTGCCTGGAGTAGCGGGGCGGGAGGGCCCGTAGACGAGCAATACTTC.

This clonotype came up many times. The chain recombines TRBV2 with TRBJ1-5; D gene unclear. V lost 6 bases to trimming and J lost 6 bases, with 15 bases between them. This CDR3 region has 14 residues. The germline gives CDR1 SNHLY, CDR2 FYNNEI. The CDR3 DNA reads TGTGCCAGCAGCCAAGGAAGGGATGGTCAGCCCCAGCATTTT. Its protein is CASSQGRDGQPQHF. The whole variable domain, remainder taken from reference TRBV2 and TRBJ1-5, is EPEVTQTPSHQVTQMGQEVILRCVPISNHLYFYWYRQILGQKVEFLVSFYNNEISEKSEIFDDQFSVERPDGSNFTLKIRSTKLEDSAMYFCASSQGRDGQPQHFGDGTRLSIL.

This clonotype was seen ten or more times. This chain links TRBV20-1 with TRBJ2-5; 7 nucleotides match TRBD1. The germline V gene has CDR1 DFQATT and CDR2 SNEGSKA (reference sequence). With 3 bases clipped from V and 2 bases from J, the junction kept 3 bases outside the gene matches. The CDR3 length is 13 residues. The chain's CDR3 is CSARTGWQETQYF. The CDR3 DNA sequence: TGCAGTGCTAGGACAGGGTGGCAAGAGACCCAGTACTTC.

This clonotype was picked up many times. The chain combines TRBV7-2 with TRBJ2-5; 7 nucleotides line up with TRBD1. The CDR3 has 16 amino acids. Unmatched junction bases numbered 10, after V lost 4 bases and J lost 2 bases. Germline assignment: CDR1 SGHTA and CDR2 FQGNSA. In DNA form, the CDR3 reads TGTGCCAGCAGCTCCGGGACAGTACTACTACAAGAGACCCAGTACTTC. Protein product: CASSSGTVLLQETQYF. Filled out from reference TRBV7-2 and TRBJ2-5, the complete variable domain reads GAGVSQSPSNKVTEKGKDVELRCDPISGHTALYWYRQSLGQGLEFLIYFQGNSAPDKSGLPSDRFSAERTGGSVSTLTIQRTQQEDSAVYLCASSSGTVLLQETQYFGPGTRLLVL.

In this sample, this clonotype turned up many times. The V and J genes are TRBV10-3 and TRBJ2-7; D call uncertain. V was trimmed by 7 bases and J by 2 bases, leaving 9 bases between them. CDR1 is ENHRY, CDR2 SYGVKD, per germline. The CDR3 totals 12 residues. The DNA for the CDR3 is TGTGCCATCAAGGGCGTAACCTACGAGCAGTACTTC. This sequence encodes CAIKGVTYEQYF.

Comments on this clonotype: A much larger clone differs from this one at a single base, so this may be a read error. The gene calls are TRBV2 and TRBJ1-1; 9 bases line up with TRBD1. The germline V gene has CDR1 SNHLY and CDR2 FYNNEI. The CDR3 totals 17 residues. The DNA of the CDR3 is TGTGCCAGCAGTGTGACAGGGGGAATTCGAAGCTACACTGAAGCTTGCTTT. It specifies CASSVTGGIRSYTEACF.

This clonotype was recorded at least ten times. One end of the junction does not line up with germline, which may come from a read error. This sequence joins TRBV12-3 or TRBV12-4 and TRBJ2-4; D unclear. This CDR3 is 14 amino acids long. The CDR3 loop is CASSFRGRKNIKYF. DNA of the CDR3: TGTGCCAGCAGTTTCCGAGGACGGAAAAACATTAAGTACTTC.

The rearrangement uses TRBV11-3 and TRBJ2-2; no clear D gene. The CDR3 is 13 amino acids. V shed 3 bases and J shed 3 bases, with 5 bases lying between them. From germline, CDR1 is SGHNT and CDR2 YENEEA. The CDR3 nucleotides read TGTGCCAGCAGCTTTCGGGACACCGGGGAGCTGTTTTTT. It specifies CASSFRDTGELFF.

This clonotype has a single count. J is TRBJ1-1 and V is TRBV28; tentative D call: TRBD1 (6 bases). CDR1 and CDR2 (germline): MDHEN, SYDVKM. The length of the CDR3 is 14 residues. Trimming removed 4 bases at V and 1 base at J, with 10 bases between. The CDR3 sequence: CASSWDMRNTEAFF. The CDR3 nucleotides are TGTGCCAGCAGTTGGGACATGAGGAACACTGAAGCTTTCTTT.